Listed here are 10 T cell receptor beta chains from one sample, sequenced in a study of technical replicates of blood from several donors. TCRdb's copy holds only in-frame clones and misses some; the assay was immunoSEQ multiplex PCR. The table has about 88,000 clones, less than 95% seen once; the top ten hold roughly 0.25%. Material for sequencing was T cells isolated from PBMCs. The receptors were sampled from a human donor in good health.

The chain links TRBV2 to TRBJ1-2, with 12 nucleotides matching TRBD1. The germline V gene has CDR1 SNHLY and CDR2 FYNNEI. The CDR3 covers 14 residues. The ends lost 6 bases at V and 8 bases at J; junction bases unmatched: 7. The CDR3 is CASRLGQGAWGYTF. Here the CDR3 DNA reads TGTGCCAGCAGGTTGGGACAGGGGGCATGGGGCTACACCTTC.

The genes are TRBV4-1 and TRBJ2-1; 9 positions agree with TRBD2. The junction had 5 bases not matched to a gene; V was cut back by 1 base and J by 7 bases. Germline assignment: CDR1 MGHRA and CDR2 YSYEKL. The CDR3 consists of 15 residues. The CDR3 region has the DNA TGCGCCAGCAGCCAAGGATGGAGCGGGGGGAATGAGCAGTTCTTC. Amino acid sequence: CASSQGWSGGNEQFF.

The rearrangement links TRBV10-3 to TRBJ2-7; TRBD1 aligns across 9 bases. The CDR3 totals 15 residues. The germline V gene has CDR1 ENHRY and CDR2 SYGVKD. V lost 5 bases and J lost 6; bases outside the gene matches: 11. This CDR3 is CAISNPGQGSFEQYF. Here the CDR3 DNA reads TGTGCCATCAGTAATCCGGGACAGGGATCGTTCGAGCAGTACTTC.

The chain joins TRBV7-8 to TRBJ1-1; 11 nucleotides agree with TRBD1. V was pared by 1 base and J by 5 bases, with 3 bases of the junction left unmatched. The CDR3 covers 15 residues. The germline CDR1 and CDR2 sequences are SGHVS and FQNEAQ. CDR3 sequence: CASSLVGTGGTEAFF. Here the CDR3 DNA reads TGTGCCAGCAGCTTAGTGGGGACAGGGGGGACTGAAGCTTTCTTT.

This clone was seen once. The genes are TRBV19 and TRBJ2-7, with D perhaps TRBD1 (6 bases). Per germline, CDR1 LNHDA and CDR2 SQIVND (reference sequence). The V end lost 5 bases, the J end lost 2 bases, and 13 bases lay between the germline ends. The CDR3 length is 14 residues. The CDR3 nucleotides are TGTGCCAGTAGTCCCAGGGACATGGCCTACGAGCAGTACTTC. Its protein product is CASSPRDMAYEQYF.

In DNA form, the CDR3 reads TGTGCCAGCAGTTTAGCGCCGAGGGACACCGGGGAGCTGTTTTTT. It codes for CASSLAPRDTGELFF. The V gene is TRBV28, the J gene TRBJ2-2; a weak D match, TRBD2 (5 bases). The germline gives CDR1 MDHEN, CDR2 SYDVKM. V lost 2 bases, J lost 3 bases, and 10 bases lay in between. This CDR3 contains 15 residues.

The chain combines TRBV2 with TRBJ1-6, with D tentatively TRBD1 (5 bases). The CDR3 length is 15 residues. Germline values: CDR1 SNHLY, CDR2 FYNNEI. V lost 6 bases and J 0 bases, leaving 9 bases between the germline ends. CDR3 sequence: CASRGGSSYNSPLHF. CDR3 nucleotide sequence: TGTGCCAGCAGGGGGGGAAGCTCCTATAATTCACCCCTCCACTTT.

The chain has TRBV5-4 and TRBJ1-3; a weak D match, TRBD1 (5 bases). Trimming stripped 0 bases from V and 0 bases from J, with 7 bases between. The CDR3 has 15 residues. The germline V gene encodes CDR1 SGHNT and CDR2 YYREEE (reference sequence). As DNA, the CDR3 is TGTGCCAGCAGCTTGGGACAGCCCTCTGGAAACACCATATATTTT. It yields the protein CASSLGQPSGNTIYF.

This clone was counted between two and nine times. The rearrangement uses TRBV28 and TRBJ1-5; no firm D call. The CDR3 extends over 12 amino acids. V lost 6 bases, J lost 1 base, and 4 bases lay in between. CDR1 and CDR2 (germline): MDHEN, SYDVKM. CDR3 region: CASRESNQPQHF. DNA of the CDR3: TGTGCCAGCAGGGAGAGCAATCAGCCCCAGCATTTT.

The CDR3 DNA sequence: TGTGCCAGCAGCATAACAGAGAACACTGAAGCTTTCTTT. It specifies CASSITENTEAFF. The chain links TRBV9 to TRBJ1-1; D gene uncertain. Germline assignment: CDR1 SGDLS and CDR2 YYNGEE. The CDR3 has 13 residues. The ends were cut back, 4 bases at V and 1 base at J, with 8 bases in the middle. The full variable domain, completed using reference TRBV9 and TRBJ1-1, is DSGVTQTPKHLITATGQRVTLRCSPRSGDLSVYWYQQSLDQGLQFLIQYYNGEERAKGNILERFSAQQFPDLHSELNLSSLELGDSALYFCASSITENTEAFFGQGTRLTVV.